What follows are 14 T cell receptor beta chains derived from one specimen sequenced in a study of post-analysis software for immune sequencing data. These receptors' targets are unknown. Points from the study as a whole: Comparison of patients with controls showed about 5 TRBV segments more frequent in patients, TRBV5-6, TRBV5-1 and TRBV20-1 among them.

Unique molecular identifiers tagged the TCR beta cDNA libraries. Each CDR3 protein gets one entry after TCRdb re-called the PCR reads with MiXCR. The data hold 350,000 to 500,000 distinct CDR3 sequences, with 30% to 40% observed a single time. The sequencing sample was made of blood. These receptors were obtained from a girl aged 2 to 9 with multiple sclerosis.

This chain joins TRBV6-6 and TRBJ2-4; 10 bases match TRBD1. The junction had 9 bases not matched to a gene; V was cut back by 6 bases and J by 7 bases. This CDR3 contains 15 residues. CDR1 is MNHNY, CDR2 SVGAGI, per germline (reference sequence). The CDR3, as DNA: TGTGCCAGCAGATCCGACAGGGGGCCTCGGAACATTCAGTACTTC. Translated: CASRSDRGPRNIQYF.

The chain links TRBV5-1 to TRBJ2-3; 15 positions match TRBD2. The CDR3 extends over 18 amino acids. Germline V gene sequence: CDR1 SGHRS, CDR2 YFSETQ. Losses at the gene ends were 4 bases for V and 1 base for J; bases not matched to a gene: 7. CDR3: CASSPRTSGRAGTDTQYF. CDR3 DNA sequence: TGCGCCAGCAGCCCCCGGACTAGCGGGAGGGCCGGCACAGATACGCAGTATTTT. The full variable domain, in which reference TRBV5-1 and TRBJ2-3 provide the parts outside the CDR3, is KAGVTQTPRYLIKTRGQQVTLSCSPISGHRSVSWYQQTPGQGLQFLFEYFSETQRNKGNFPGRFSGRQFSNSRSEMNVSTLELGDSALYLCASSPRTSGRAGTDTQYFGPGTRLTVL.

The chain joins TRBV2 to TRBJ2-5, with D perhaps assigned TRBD1 or TRBD2 (5 bases each). Trimming pared 6 bases from V and 4 bases from J, leaving 15 bases between. The CDR3 contains 14 residues. CDR1 is SNHLY, CDR2 FYNNEI, per germline. The CDR3 DNA reads as TGTGCCAGCAGGAAGGGTGGGGGTTCAGAGACCCAGTACTTC. Translated, it gives CASRKGGGSETQYF.

This clonotype was picked up a small number of times. The V and J genes are TRBV6-5 and TRBJ1-4; 7 nucleotides agree with TRBD1. The germline V gene encodes CDR1 MNHEY and CDR2 SVGAGI. This CDR3 region has 15 residues. With 0 bases clipped from V and 5 bases from J, the junction kept 3 bases outside the gene matches. CDR3 loop: CASSYSTGRNEKLFF. The CDR3 DNA follows: TGTGCCAGCAGTTACTCGACAGGGAGGAATGAAAAACTGTTTTTT.

The V and J genes are TRBV12-3 or TRBV12-4 and TRBJ2-3; 12 positions match TRBD2. CDR3 size: 16 residues. Germline trimming cut 2 bases from V and 6 bases from J; bases unmatched to any gene: 6. The CDR3 DNA is TGTGCCAGCAGTTTACTAGCGGGAGGGCCCCCTGATACGCAGTATTTT. It specifies CASSLLAGGPPDTQYF.

The rearrangement uses TRBV7-9 and TRBJ1-2; no firm D call. Per germline, CDR1 SEHNR and CDR2 FQNEAQ (reference sequence). Trimming took off 2 bases at V and 9 bases at J, with 10 bases between the two ends. This CDR3 is built from 12 residues. The CDR3 region is CASSLSNRRYTF. CDR3 sequence (DNA): TGTGCCAGCAGCTTATCGAACAGACGCTACACCTTC.

This clonotype was counted a single time. The chain uses TRBV20-1 and TRBJ2-4; 8 bases fit TRBD1. TRBJ2-7 explains the end of the DNA better; the J call may be wrong. Germline V lookup: CDR1 DFQATT, CDR2 SNEGSKA (reference sequence). This CDR3 is built from 13 residues. The CDR3, as DNA: TGCAGTGCTAGAACACAGGGGGCCTACGAGCAGTACTTC. Translated: CSARTQGAYEQYF.

V usage is TRBV7-2 and J usage is TRBJ2-7; D is ambiguous. V gave up 4 bases and J gave up 11 bases, with 15 bases separating them. Germline values: CDR1 SGHTA, CDR2 FQGNSA. The CDR3 covers 12 residues. The CDR3 protein is CASSSALGKKYF. In DNA form, the CDR3 reads TGTGCCAGCAGCTCCGCCTTGGGGAAGAAGTACTTC.

V and J are TRBV12-3 or TRBV12-4 and TRBJ2-5; TRBD1 is a possible D gene (6 bases). CDR3 size: 12 residues. V lost 6 bases and J 11 bases, leaving 16 bases between the germline ends. In DNA, the CDR3 is TGTGCCAGCAGCTTGGACAGAACGAAGCAGTACTTC. Residues: CASSLDRTKQYF.

In its sample, this clonotype was seen a few times. This chain uses TRBV5-8 with TRBJ2-7; possible D gene TRBD1, 6 bases. Germline values: CDR1 SGHTS, CDR2 YDEGEE. This CDR3 contains 16 residues. With 1 base removed from V and 1 base from J, the gap between germline ends came to 15 bases. CDR3 amino acids: CASSLRWGLGSYEQYF. CDR3 sequence (DNA): TGTGCCAGCAGCTTGAGGTGGGGGCTAGGGTCCTACGAGCAGTACTTC.

This clonotype has ten or more counts. This chain uses TRBV4-1 with TRBJ2-5; D remains ambiguous. There are 12 residues in the CDR3. Germline loops: CDR1 MGHRA, CDR2 YSYEKL. Trimming took 0 bases from V and 5 from J, leaving 4 bases between them. In DNA form, the CDR3 reads TGCGCCAGCAGCCAAGATCGGGAGACCCAGTACTTC. Translated, it gives CASSQDRETQYF.

The V and J genes are TRBV12-5 and TRBJ1-1; 9 positions match TRBD1. With V trimmed by 5 bases and J by 4 bases, 5 bases remained unmatched. Per germline, CDR1 LGHNT and CDR2 FRNRAP. The CDR3 runs to 14 residues. CDR3 region: CASGLTGGITEAFF. The CDR3 DNA reads TGTGCTAGTGGTCTAACAGGGGGCATCACTGAAGCTTTCTTT.

The chain has TRBV5-8 and TRBJ1-6; 10 positions agree with TRBD1. V shed 3 bases and J 8 bases; nucleotides not matched to a gene: 11. The germline gives CDR1 SGHTS, CDR2 YDEGEE. The CDR3 loop spans 17 amino acids. The CDR3 coding sequence is TGTGCCAGCAGCTCCGGGACAGGGGTTACTCGTTATTCACCCCTCCACTTT. This encodes CASSSGTGVTRYSPLHF. Drawing the rest from reference TRBV5-8 and TRBJ1-6, the complete variable domain is EAGVTQSPTHLIKTRGQQATLRCSPISGHTSVYWYQQALGLGLQFLLWYDEGEERNRGNFPPRFSGRQFPNYSSELNVNALELEDSALYLCASSSGTGVTRYSPLHFGNGTRLTVT.

The V gene is TRBV2, the J gene TRBJ1-6; 8 bases match TRBD1. The CDR3 has 15 amino acids. V lost 10 bases, J lost 6 bases, and 11 bases stayed unmatched. Germline assignment: CDR1 SNHLY and CDR2 FYNNEI. This CDR3 is CATGQGADRNSPLHF. CDR3 DNA sequence: TGTGCCACCGGACAGGGTGCGGACCGTAATTCACCCCTCCACTTT.